The rows below give T cell receptor beta chains drawn from one sample of a study of T cell responses to AZD1222 COVID-19 vaccine. The protocol was immunoSEQ multiplex PCR, while the TCRdb copy is restricted to in-frame clones and leaves out a portion. Of about 84,000 clones listed, 87% are singletons. The sequencing used peripheral blood, collected on day 0 of AZD1222 vaccination. Receptor source: an adult in good health. The CDR3 runs from the conserved cysteine through the conserved F or W. The order of the fields is D gene, J gene, V gene, CDR3 protein. A D gene is named only where the DNA matches it firmly.

NA	TRBJ1-3	TRBV3-1/TRBV3-2	CASSQVTENTIYF
NA	TRBJ1-1	TRBV6-5	CASTRFGSGDTEAFF
TRBD1	TRBJ1-1	TRBV7-2	CASSSQGGVTEAFF
NA	TRBJ1-6	TRBV27	CASSLADYNSPLHF
TRBD1	TRBJ2-5	TRBV3-1/TRBV3-2	CASSPSGTAKQETQYF
NA	TRBJ2-7	TRBV7-8	CASSATDNSYEQYF
TRBD1	TRBJ1-6	TRBV15	CATSATGANNSPLHF
NA	TRBJ1-1	TRBV19	CASRKSPNGDTEAFF
NA	TRBJ1-1	TRBV6-5	CASSYLREAFF
TRBD2	TRBJ2-1	TRBV19	CASSRSGSQPYNEQFF
NA	TRBJ2-7	TRBV5-8	CASSPSYEQYF
NA	TRBJ1-1	TRBV7-9	CASSSETEAFF
NA	TRBJ1-5	TRBV10-2	CASSESNAGNQPQHF
NA	TRBJ1-2	TRBV25-1	CASSGAGGRGYGYTF
NA	TRBJ1-3	TRBV7-9	CASSLSGPLNTIYF